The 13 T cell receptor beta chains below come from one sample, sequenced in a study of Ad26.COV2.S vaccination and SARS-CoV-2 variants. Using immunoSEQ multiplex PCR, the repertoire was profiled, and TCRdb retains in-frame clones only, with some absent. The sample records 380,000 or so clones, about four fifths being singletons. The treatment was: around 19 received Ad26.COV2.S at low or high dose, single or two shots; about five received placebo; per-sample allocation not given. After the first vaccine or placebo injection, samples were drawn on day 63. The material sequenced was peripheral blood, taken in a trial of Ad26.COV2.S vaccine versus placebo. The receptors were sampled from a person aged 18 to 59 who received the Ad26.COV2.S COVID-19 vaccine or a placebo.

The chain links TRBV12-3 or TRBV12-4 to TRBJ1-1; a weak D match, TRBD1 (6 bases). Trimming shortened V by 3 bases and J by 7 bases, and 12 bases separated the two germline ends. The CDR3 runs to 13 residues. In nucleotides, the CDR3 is TGTGCCAGCAGTTTGGGGGCGAGGGGTGAAGCTTTCTTT. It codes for CASSLGARGEAFF.

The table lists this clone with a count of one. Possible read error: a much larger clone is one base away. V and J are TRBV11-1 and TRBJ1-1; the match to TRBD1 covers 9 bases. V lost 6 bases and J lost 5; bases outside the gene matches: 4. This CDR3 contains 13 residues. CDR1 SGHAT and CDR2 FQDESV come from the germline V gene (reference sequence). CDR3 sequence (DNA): TGTGCCAGCAGACAGGGGGCACGGACTGAAGCTTTCTTT. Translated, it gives CASRQGARTEAFF.

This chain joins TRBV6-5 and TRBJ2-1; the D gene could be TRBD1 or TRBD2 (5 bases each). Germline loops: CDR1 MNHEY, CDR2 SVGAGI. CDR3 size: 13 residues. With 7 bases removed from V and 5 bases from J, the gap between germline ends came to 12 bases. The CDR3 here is CASILGADNEQFF. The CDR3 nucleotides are TGTGCCAGCATTCTCGGGGCGGACAATGAGCAGTTCTTC.

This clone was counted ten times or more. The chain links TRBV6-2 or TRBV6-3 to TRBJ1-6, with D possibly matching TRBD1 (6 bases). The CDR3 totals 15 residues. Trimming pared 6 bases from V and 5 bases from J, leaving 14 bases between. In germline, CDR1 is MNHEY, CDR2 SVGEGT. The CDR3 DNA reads TGTGCCAGCAGCGACGCGGCAGGGGATAATTCACCCCTCCACTTT. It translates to CASSDAAGDNSPLHF.

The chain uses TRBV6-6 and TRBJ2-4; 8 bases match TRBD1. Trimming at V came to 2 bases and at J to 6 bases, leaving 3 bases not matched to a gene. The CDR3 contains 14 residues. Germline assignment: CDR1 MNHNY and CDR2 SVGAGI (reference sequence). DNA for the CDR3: TGTGCCAGCAGTTACCGGACAGGGCCAAACATTCAGTACTTC. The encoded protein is CASSYRTGPNIQYF.

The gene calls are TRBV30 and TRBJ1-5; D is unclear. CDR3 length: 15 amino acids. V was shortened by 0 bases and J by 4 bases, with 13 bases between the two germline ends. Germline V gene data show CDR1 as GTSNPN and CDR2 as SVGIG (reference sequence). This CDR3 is CAWSVRGLGNQPQHF. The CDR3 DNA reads TGTGCCTGGAGTGTACGGGGTTTGGGGAATCAGCCCCAGCATTTT.

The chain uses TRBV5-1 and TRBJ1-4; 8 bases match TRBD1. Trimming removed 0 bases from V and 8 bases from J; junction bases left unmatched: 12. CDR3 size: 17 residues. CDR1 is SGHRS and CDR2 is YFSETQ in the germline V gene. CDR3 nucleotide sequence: TGCGCCAGCAGCTTGGTGATACGGGGACAGGTCCCAGAAAAACTGTTTTTT. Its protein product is CASSLVIRGQVPEKLFF.

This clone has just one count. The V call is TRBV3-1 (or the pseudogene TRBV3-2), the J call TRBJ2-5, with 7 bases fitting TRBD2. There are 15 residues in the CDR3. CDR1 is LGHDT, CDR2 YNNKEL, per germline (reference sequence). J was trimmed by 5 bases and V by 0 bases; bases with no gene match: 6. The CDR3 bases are TGTGCCAGCAGCCAAGATCGGGGGGACGGGGAGACCCAGTACTTC. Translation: CASSQDRGDGETQYF.

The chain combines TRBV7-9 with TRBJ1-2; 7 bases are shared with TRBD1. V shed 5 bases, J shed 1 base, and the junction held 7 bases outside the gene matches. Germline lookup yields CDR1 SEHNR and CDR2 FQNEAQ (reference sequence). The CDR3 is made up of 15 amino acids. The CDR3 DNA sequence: TGTGCCAGCAGCGCGCGACAGGGAGATAACTATGGCTACACCTTC. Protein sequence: CASSARQGDNYGYTF.

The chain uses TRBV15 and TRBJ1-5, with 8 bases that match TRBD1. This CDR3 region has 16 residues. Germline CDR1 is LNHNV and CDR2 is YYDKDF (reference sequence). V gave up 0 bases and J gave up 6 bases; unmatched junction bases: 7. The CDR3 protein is CATSRDPPGGGQPQHF. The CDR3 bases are TGTGCCACCAGCAGAGATCCCCCAGGGGGCGGTCAGCCCCAGCATTTT. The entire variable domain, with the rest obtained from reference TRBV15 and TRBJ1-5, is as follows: DAMVIQNPRYQVTQFGKPVTLSCSQTLNHNVMYWYQQKSSQAPKLLFHYYDKDFNNEADTPDNFQSRRPNTSFCFLDIRSPGLGDTAMYLCATSRDPPGGGQPQHFGDGTRLSIL.

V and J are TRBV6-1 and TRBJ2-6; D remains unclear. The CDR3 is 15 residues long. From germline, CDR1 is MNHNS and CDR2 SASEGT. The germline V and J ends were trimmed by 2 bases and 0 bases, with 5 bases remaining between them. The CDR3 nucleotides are TGTGCCAGCAGTGAATCCTTCTCTGGGGCCAACGTCCTGACTTTC. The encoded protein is CASSESFSGANVLTF.

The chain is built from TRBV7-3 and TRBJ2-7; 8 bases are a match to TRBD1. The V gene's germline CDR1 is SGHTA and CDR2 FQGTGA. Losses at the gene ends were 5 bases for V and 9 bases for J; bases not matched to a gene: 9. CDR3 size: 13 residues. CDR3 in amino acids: CASSATQGAGQYF. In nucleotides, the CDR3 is TGTGCCAGCAGCGCAACGCAGGGGGCAGGGCAGTACTTC.

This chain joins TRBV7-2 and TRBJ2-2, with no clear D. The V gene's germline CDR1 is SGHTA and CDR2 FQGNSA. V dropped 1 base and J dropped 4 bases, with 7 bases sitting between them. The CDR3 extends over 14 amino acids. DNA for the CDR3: TGTGCCAGCAGCTTAGACTGGGGCACCGGGGAGCTGTTTTTT. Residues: CASSLDWGTGELFF.